This T cell receptor (beta chain) derives from a study of technical replicates of blood from a handful of donors. V was shortened by 0 bases and J by 0 bases, with 6 bases between the two germline ends. CDR1 is MGHRA, CDR2 YSYEKL, per germline. This CDR3 comprises 15 residues. The assay was immunoSEQ multiplex PCR, and TCRdb's table has in-frame clones only and misses some. The data show fewer than 85,000 clones, 80% to 95% seen once. The chain links TRBV4-1 to TRBJ2-1, with D unclear. This clonotype was obtained from a human donor in good health. The sequencing input was T cells isolated from PBMCs. CDR3 DNA sequence: TGCGCCAGCAGCCAAGATTCTAGCTCCTACAATGAGCAGTTCTTC. It translates to CASSQDSSSYNEQFF.